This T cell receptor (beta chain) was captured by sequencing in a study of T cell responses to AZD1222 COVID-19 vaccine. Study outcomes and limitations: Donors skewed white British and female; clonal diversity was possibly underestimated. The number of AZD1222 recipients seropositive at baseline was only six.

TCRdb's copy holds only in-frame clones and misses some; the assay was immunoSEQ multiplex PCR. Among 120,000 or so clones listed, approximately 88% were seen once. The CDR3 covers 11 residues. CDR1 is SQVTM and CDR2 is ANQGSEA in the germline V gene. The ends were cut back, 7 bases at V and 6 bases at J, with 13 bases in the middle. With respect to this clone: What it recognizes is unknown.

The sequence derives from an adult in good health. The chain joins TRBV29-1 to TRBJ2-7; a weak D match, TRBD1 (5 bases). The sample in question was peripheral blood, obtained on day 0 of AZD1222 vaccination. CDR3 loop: CSGQQGSEQYF. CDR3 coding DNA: TGCAGCGGGCAGCAGGGAAGCGAGCAGTACTTC.